This TCR beta chain was sequenced during a study of blood T cell repertoires in COVID-19. Turning to the study itself: Some COVID-19 samples were acute and others convalescent; all came from the United States, Italy and Spain.

The junction had 5 bases not matched to a gene; V was cut back by 0 bases and J by 7 bases. CDR3 length: 15 amino acids. CDR1 and CDR2 (germline): GTSNPN, SVGIG (reference sequence). Clones were sequenced by immunoSEQ multiplex PCR, and TCRdb holds only the in-frame ones, with some missing. The sample holds roughly 26,000 clones, roughly 84% seen once. V is TRBV30 and J is TRBJ2-7; 14 bases match TRBD2. The specimen was peripheral blood. This receptor was obtained from a human donor in a cohort sampled during active COVID-19. CDR3 in amino acids: CAWSVGLAGAGEQYF. The CDR3 DNA sequence: TGTGCCTGGAGTGTGGGACTAGCGGGAGCAGGGGAGCAGTACTTC.